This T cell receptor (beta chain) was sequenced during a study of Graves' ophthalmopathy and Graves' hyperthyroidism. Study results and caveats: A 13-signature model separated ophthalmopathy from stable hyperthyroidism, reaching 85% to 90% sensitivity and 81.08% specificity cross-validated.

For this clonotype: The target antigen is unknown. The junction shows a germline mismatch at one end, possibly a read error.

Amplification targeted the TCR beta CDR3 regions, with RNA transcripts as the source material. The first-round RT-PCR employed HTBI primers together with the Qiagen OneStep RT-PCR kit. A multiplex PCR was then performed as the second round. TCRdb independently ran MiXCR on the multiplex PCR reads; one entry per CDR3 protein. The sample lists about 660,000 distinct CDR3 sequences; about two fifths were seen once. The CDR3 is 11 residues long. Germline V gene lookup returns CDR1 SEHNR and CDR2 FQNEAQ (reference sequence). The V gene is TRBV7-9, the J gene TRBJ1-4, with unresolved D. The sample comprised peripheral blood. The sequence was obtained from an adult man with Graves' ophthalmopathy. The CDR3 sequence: CAGSLHEKLFF. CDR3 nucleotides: TGTGCCGGCAGCTTACATGAGAAACTGTTTTTT.